This entry features one T cell receptor beta chain sequence. Its antigen remains unknown. This sample is part of a study of shared clonotypes between healthy human individuals. General study points: In general, naive subsets displayed greater estimated richness than memory subsets did. Rarefaction showed sorted-subset sequencing was incomplete despite large depth.

The CDR3 is 14 amino acids. The germline V gene encodes CDR1 MDHEN and CDR2 SYDVKM. V lost 2 bases, J lost 6 bases, and 14 bases lay in between. The authors distributed each subset's genomic DNA evenly over several immunoSEQ plates. The protocol was immunoSEQ multiplex PCR, while the TCRdb copy is restricted to in-frame clones and leaves out a portion. This repertoire shows approximately 1,000,000 clones, 60% to 80% found once; its top ten account for 0.85% to 1%. Source material: memory CD4+ T cells from PBMCs. Sample subset: CD45RA-negative fraction. The genes are TRBV28 and TRBJ2-7; possible D gene TRBD2, 5 bases. The clonotype comes from a young man in good health. Some clones in this sample may be carry-over from other donors' samples. In nucleotides, the CDR3 is TGTGCCAGCAGTTTACGGACTGAGACTGGCGAGCAGTACTTC. Its translation: CASSLRTETGEQYF.